This is a list of T cell receptor beta chains from one sample in a study of molecular identifiers for immune sequencing clone quantification. TCRdb passed the PCR reads through MiXCR, listing each CDR3 protein once. The sample has some 650,000 distinct CDR3 sequences; just under 20% are singletons. Sequencing used naive CD8+ T cells from blood, with Jurkat cell RNA spiked in. These receptor sequences come from a human donor in good health. Some libraries in this study had Jurkat cell RNA spiked in. The CDR3 runs from the conserved cysteine through the conserved F or W. D genes are given only for firm matches. A row's size may be missing; if present it is once, few, many or a size class.

clone size,D gene,V gene,J gene,CDR3 protein,CDR3 DNA
many,.,TRBV30,TRBJ2-7,CAWNPDTQSYEQYF,TGTGCCTGGAATCCGGACACGCAATCCTACGAGCAGTACTTC
many,.,TRBV24-1,TRBJ2-1,CATSDLGQGYYNEQFF,TGTGCCACCAGTGATTTGGGGCAGGGATACTACAATGAGCAGTTCTTC
.,TRBD2,TRBV28,TRBJ2-1,CASSPTVAGSSYNEQFF,TGTGCCAGCAGTCCAACGGTAGCGGGAAGTTCCTACAATGAGCAGTTCTTC
few,.,TRBV5-1,TRBJ1-2,CASSLIGSLIPYGYTF,TGCGCCAGCAGCTTAATCGGATCATTAATTCCCTATGGCTACACCTTC
.,TRBD2,TRBV12-3/TRBV12-4,TRBJ2-5,CASRPRGLAGDQETQYF,TGTGCCAGCAGACCCCGAGGACTAGCGGGGGACCAAGAGACCCAGTACTTC
many,TRBD2,TRBV7-9,TRBJ2-3,CASSTGGTSGGATDTQYF,TGTGCCAGCAGCACTGGCGGGACTAGCGGGGGGGCCACAGATACGCAGTATTTT
many,.,TRBV11-1,TRBJ1-1,CASSLGFGNTEAFF,TGTGCCAGCAGCTTAGGTTTCGGGAACACTGAAGCTTTCTTT
many,.,TRBV7-9,TRBJ1-1,CASSLGLLTENTEAFF,TGTGCCAGCAGCTTAGGACTGCTTACGGAGAACACTGAAGCTTTCTTT
many,.,TRBV19,TRBJ1-2,CATYRTDYGYTF,TGTGCCACCTACCGGACGGACTATGGCTACACCTTC
many,.,TRBV5-5,TRBJ2-5,CASSYYAPPPQETQYF,TGTGCCAGCAGCTACTATGCACCCCCACCACAAGAGACCCAGTACTTC
many,TRBD1,TRBV7-9,TRBJ2-5,CASSLVTGQAPSQETQYF,TGTGCCAGCAGCTTAGTGACGGGACAGGCCCCAAGCCAAGAGACCCAGTACTTC
few,.,TRBV30,TRBJ2-3,CAWEKSADTQYF,TGTGCCTGGGAGAAAAGCGCAGATACGCAGTATTTT
.,TRBD2,TRBV20-1,TRBJ2-7,CSATRTSGNSYEQYF,TGCAGTGCAACCCGGACTAGCGGGAACTCCTACGAGCAGTACTTC
few,.,TRBV30,TRBJ2-5,CAWSVGSGPQETQYF,TGTGCCTGGAGTGTAGGTTCCGGACCCCAAGAGACCCAGTACTTC
.,.,TRBV19,TRBJ2-7,CASSMGSRAPREQYF,TGTGCCAGTAGTATGGGTTCCAGGGCCCCACGGGAGCAGTACTTC
many,TRBD2,TRBV7-2,TRBJ2-3,CASSLAPGTSGMGDTQYF,TGTGCCAGCAGCTTAGCCCCCGGGACTAGCGGTATGGGAGATACGCAGTATTTT
many,.,TRBV14,TRBJ2-5,CASSQERVQETQYF,TGTGCCAGCAGCCAAGAGCGGGTTCAAGAGACCCAGTACTTC
.,TRBD2,TRBV20-1,TRBJ2-1,CSARTLAGPLEEQFF,TGCAGTGCGAGAACACTAGCGGGCCCCCTCGAGGAGCAGTTCTTC
few,TRBD1,TRBV4-3,TRBJ2-3,CASSQDLGQGQYTQYF,TGCGCCAGCAGCCAAGACCTCGGACAGGGCCAATATACGCAGTATTTT
many,.,TRBV7-6,TRBJ2-2,CASSYLPNTGELFF,TGTGCCAGCAGCTACCTCCCGAACACCGGGGAGCTGTTTTTT
.,TRBD2,TRBV5-6,TRBJ2-3,CASSHYQRGDQTDTQYF,TGTGCCAGCAGCCATTACCAGCGGGGGGATCAAACAGATACGCAGTATTTT
many,TRBD1,TRBV30,TRBJ1-1,CALEGQGPEAFF,TGTGCATTAGAAGGACAGGGACCTGAAGCTTTCTTT
few,TRBD1,TRBV7-9,TRBJ1-2,CASSLWDSSF,TGTGCCAGCAGCCTCTGGGACAGTTCCTTC
many,.,TRBV19,TRBJ1-5,CASRDQGDSQPQHF,TGTGCCAGTAGAGATCAGGGTGACAGTCAGCCCCAGCATTTT
many,.,TRBV12-3/TRBV12-4,TRBJ2-5,CASSYRAQETQYF,TGTGCCAGCAGTTACAGGGCCCAAGAGACCCAGTACTTC
few,TRBD1,TRBV19,TRBJ2-1,CASSIGQGVTNEQFF,TGTGCCAGTAGTATAGGACAGGGGGTTACGAATGAGCAGTTCTTC
many,.,TRBV20-1,TRBJ2-3,CSARDSGKSTDTQYF,TGCAGTGCTAGAGATAGCGGAAAAAGCACAGATACGCAGTATTTT
many,.,TRBV6-1,TRBJ1-6,CASSDGGPYSYNSPLHF,TGTGCCAGCAGTGATGGAGGGCCCTACTCCTATAATTCACCCCTCCACTTT
.,.,TRBV7-6,TRBJ2-3,CASSLEVRGADTRYF,TGTGCCAGCAGCTTAGAGGTTAGAGGGGCAGATACGCGGTATTTT
.,.,TRBV6-4,TRBJ1-1,CARSRGMNTEAFF,TGTGCCCGCAGCAGGGGTATGAACACTGAAGCTTTCTTT
many,.,TRBV30,TRBJ2-7,CAWSDGVSYEQYF,TGTGCCTGGAGCGACGGGGTATCCTACGAGCAGTACTTC
many,.,TRBV5-1,TRBJ1-1,CASRHGTLNTEAFF,TGCGCCAGCAGACACGGGACACTAAACACTGAAGCTTTCTTT
many,TRBD1,TRBV7-9,TRBJ1-1,CASSQKTGAEAFF,TGTGCCAGCAGCCAAAAGACAGGGGCTGAAGCTTTCTTT
many,.,TRBV6-2/TRBV6-3,TRBJ2-3,CASDPLGGSTDTQYF,TGTGCCAGCGACCCCCTGGGCGGGAGCACAGATACGCAGTATTTT
.,TRBD1,TRBV19,TRBJ2-7,CASSSSTGGYEQYF,TGTGCCAGTAGTTCCTCGACAGGGGGCTACGAGCAGTACTTC
few,.,TRBV7-8,TRBJ1-5,CASSLMGVHNQPQHF,TGTGCCAGCAGCTTAATGGGGGTACACAATCAGCCCCAGCATTTT
many,.,TRBV7-9,TRBJ1-1,CASRGSNTEAFF,TGTGCCAGCAGGGGGTCGAACACTGAAGCTTTCTTT
many,.,TRBV6-9,TRBJ1-5,CASSFGQRFNQPQHF,TGTGCCAGCAGTTTCGGACAGAGATTTAATCAGCCCCAGCATTTT
few,TRBD1,TRBV6-2/TRBV6-3,TRBJ1-2,CASSYSGQLLIYGYTF,TGTGCCAGCAGTTACTCGGGACAGCTTCTAATTTATGGCTACACCTTC
.,TRBD2,TRBV28,TRBJ2-7,CASSPLLSGADEQYF,TGTGCCAGCAGTCCTCTCCTTAGCGGGGCGGACGAGCAGTACTTC
many,TRBD2,TRBV9,TRBJ2-2,CASSVLGTSGIRAGELFF,TGTGCCAGCAGCGTACTGGGGACTAGCGGGATTCGGGCCGGGGAGCTGTTTTTT
few,TRBD1,TRBV27,TRBJ2-1,CASSQWTGVAHDEQFF,TGTGCCAGCAGTCAATGGACAGGGGTGGCCCACGATGAGCAGTTCTTC
few,TRBD1,TRBV20-1,TRBJ2-7,CSARDRAGAYEQYF,TGCAGTGCACGGGACAGGGCCGGGGCCTACGAGCAGTACTTC
many,TRBD1,TRBV5-4,TRBJ2-7,CASSLGDRSYEQYF,TGTGCCAGCAGCTTGGGGGACAGATCCTACGAGCAGTACTTC
many,TRBD2,TRBV3-1,TRBJ2-3,CASTPKRGVTDTQYF,TGTGCCAGCACCCCCAAGCGGGGGGTTACAGATACGCAGTATTTT
few,TRBD2,TRBV11-2,TRBJ2-3,CASSREGGTDTQYF,TGTGCCAGCAGCCGGGAGGGGGGCACAGATACGCAGTATTTT